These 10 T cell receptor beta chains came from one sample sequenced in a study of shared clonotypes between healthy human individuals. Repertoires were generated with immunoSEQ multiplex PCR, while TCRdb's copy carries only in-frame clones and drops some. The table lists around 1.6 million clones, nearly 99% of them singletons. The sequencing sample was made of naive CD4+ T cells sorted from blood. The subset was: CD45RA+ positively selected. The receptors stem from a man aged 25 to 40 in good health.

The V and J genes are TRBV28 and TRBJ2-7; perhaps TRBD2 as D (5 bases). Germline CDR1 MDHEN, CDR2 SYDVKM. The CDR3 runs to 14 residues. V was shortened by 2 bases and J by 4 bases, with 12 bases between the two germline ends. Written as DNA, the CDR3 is TGTGCCAGCAGTTTAGTGGGAGAGGCTTACGAGCAGTACTTC. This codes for CASSLVGEAYEQYF.

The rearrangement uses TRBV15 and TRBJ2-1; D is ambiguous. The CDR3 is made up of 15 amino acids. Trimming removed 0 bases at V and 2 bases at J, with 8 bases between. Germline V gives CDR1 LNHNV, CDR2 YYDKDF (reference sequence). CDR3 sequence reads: CATSRERRAYNEQFF. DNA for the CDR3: TGTGCCACCAGCAGAGAACGACGGGCCTACAATGAGCAGTTCTTC.

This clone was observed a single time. In nucleotides, the CDR3 is TGTGCCAGCAGCCTCCGGGACAGGGTTTGGGCAGATACGCAGTATTTT. It is translated as CASSLRDRVWADTQYF. V is TRBV28 and J is TRBJ2-3; 9 nucleotides line up with TRBD1. J was trimmed by 4 bases and V by 6 bases; bases with no gene match: 11. This CDR3 spans 16 amino acids. Germline V gives CDR1 MDHEN, CDR2 SYDVKM.

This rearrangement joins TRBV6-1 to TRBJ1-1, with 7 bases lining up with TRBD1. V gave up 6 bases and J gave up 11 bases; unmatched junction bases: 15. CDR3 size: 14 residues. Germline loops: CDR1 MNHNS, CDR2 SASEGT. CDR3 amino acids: CASRPTGTAGAAFF. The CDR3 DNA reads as TGTGCCAGCAGACCCACCGGGACAGCAGGAGCGGCTTTCTTT.

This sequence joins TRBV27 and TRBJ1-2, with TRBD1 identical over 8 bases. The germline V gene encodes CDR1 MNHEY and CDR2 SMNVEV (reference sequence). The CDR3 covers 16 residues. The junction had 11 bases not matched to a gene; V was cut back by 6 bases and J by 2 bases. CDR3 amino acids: CASSTGGGQGNYGYTF. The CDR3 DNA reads TGTGCCAGCAGCACCGGGGGCGGACAGGGAAACTATGGCTACACCTTC.

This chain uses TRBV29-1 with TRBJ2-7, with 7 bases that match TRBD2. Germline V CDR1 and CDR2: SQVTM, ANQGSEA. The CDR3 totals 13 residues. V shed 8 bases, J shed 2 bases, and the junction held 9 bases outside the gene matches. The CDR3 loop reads CSTKQGGTYEQYF. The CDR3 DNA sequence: TGCAGCACGAAGCAGGGAGGGACCTACGAGCAGTACTTC.

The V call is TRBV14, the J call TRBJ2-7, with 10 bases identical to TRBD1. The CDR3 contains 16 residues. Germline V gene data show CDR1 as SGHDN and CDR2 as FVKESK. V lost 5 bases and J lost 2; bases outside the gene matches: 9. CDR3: CASSKRGQGPAYEQYF. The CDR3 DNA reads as TGTGCCAGCAGCAAGAGGGGACAGGGGCCCGCCTACGAGCAGTACTTC.

The CDR3 DNA follows: TGTGCCAGCAGCTCCCTGGCGGGAGGGGCCTACGAGCAGTACTTC. Encoded protein: CASSSLAGGAYEQYF. The gene calls are TRBV11-2 and TRBJ2-7; TRBD2 agrees at 9 bases. Losses at the gene ends were 4 bases for V and 2 bases for J; bases not matched to a gene: 6. CDR3 length: 15 amino acids. CDR1 SGHAT and CDR2 FQNNGV come from the germline V gene.

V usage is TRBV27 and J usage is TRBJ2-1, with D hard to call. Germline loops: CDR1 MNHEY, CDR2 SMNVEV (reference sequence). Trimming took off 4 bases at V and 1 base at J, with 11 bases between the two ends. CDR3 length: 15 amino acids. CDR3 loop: CASSSSPRSYNEQFF. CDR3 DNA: TGTGCCAGCAGTTCGAGCCCTAGATCCTACAATGAGCAGTTCTTC.

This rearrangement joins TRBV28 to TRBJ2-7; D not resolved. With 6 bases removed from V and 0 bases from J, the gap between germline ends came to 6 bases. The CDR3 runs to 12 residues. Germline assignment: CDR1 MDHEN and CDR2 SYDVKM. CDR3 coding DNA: TGTGCCAGCAGGGGTTCCTCCTACGAGCAGTACTTC. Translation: CASRGSSYEQYF.